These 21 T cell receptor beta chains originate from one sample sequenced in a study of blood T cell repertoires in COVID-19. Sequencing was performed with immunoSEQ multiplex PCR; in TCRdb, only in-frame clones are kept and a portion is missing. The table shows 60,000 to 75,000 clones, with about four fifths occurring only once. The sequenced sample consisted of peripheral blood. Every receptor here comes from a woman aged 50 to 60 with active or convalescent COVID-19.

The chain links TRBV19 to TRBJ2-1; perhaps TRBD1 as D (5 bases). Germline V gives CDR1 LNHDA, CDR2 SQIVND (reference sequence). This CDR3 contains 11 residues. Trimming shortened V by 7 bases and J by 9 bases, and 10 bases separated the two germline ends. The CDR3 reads CASTRDREQFF. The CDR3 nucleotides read TGTGCCAGTACCAGGGATCGTGAGCAGTTCTTC.

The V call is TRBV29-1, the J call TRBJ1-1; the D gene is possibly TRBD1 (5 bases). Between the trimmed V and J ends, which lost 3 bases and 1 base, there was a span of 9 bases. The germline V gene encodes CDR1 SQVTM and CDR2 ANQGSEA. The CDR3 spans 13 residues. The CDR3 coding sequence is TGCAGCGTTGAGAAGGGGTGGAACACTGAAGCTTTCTTT. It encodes CSVEKGWNTEAFF.

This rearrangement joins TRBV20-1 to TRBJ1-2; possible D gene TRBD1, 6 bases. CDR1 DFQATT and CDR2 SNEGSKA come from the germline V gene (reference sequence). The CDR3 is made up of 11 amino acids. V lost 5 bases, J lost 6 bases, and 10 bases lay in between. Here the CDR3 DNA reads TGCAGTGCTGGGACACGGAATGGCTACACCTTC. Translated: CSAGTRNGYTF.

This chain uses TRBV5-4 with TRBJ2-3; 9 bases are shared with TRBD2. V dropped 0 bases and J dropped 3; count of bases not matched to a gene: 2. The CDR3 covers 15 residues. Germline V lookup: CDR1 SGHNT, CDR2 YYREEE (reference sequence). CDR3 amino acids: CASSLVAGGTDTQYF. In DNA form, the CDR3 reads TGTGCCAGCAGCTTGGTCGCGGGAGGGACAGATACGCAGTATTTT.

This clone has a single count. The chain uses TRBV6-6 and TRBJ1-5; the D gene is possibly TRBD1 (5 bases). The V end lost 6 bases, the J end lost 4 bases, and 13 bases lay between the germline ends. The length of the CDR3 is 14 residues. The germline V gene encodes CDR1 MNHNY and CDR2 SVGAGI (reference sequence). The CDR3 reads CASSQIGANQPQHF. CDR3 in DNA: TGTGCCAGCAGCCAAATTGGGGCTAATCAGCCCCAGCATTTT.

CDR3 sequence (DNA): TGTGCCAGCAGCGCCGGGACAGGGGATTCACCCCTCCACTTT. Translating it yields CASSAGTGDSPLHF. The genes are TRBV9 and TRBJ1-6, with TRBD1 matching 10 bases. Trimming removed 3 bases from V and 8 bases from J; junction bases left unmatched: 2. Looked up from germline, CDR1 is SGDLS and CDR2 is YYNGEE. The CDR3 is made up of 14 amino acids.

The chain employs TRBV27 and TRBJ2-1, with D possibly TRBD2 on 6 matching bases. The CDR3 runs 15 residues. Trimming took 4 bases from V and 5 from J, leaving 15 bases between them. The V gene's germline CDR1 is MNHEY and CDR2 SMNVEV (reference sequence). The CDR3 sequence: CASSSPPGGHNEQFF. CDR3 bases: TGTGCCAGCAGTTCCCCCCCCGGGGGACACAATGAGCAGTTCTTC.

CDR3 nucleotide sequence: TGTGCCAGCGGGTTTATTGGGACAGCCAACTATGGCTACACCTTC. This sequence encodes CASGFIGTANYGYTF. This chain joins TRBV6-6 and TRBJ1-2, with 7 bases aligning to TRBD1. Looked up from germline, CDR1 is MNHNY and CDR2 is SVGAGI (reference sequence). Trimming at V came to 8 bases and at J to 2 bases, leaving 11 bases not matched to a gene. The CDR3 consists of 15 residues.

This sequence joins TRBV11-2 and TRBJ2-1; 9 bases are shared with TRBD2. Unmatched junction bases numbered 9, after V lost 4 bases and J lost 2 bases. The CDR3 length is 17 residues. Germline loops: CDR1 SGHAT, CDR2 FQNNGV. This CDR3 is CASSSVAGVGAYNEQFF. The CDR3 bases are TGTGCCAGCAGCTCTGTAGCGGGAGTAGGTGCCTACAATGAGCAGTTCTTC. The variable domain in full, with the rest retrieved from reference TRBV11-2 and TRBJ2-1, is EAGVAQSPRYKIIEKRQSVAFWCNPISGHATLYWYQQILGQGPKLLIQFQNNGVVDDSQLPKDRFSAERLKGVDSTLKIQPAKLEDSAVYLCASSSVAGVGAYNEQFFGPGTRLTVL.

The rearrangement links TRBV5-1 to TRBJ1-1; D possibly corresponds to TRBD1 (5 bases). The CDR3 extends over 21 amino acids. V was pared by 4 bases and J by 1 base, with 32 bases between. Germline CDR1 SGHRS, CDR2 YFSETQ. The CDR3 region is CASSGRMPGPGTGVRNTEAFF. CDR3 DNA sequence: TGCGCCAGCAGCGGGAGGATGCCGGGACCCGGAACGGGCGTTCGGAACACTGAAGCTTTCTTT.

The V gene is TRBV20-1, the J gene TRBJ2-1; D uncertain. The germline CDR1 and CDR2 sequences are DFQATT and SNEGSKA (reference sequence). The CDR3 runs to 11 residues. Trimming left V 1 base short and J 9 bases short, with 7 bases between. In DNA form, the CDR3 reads TGCAGTGCTAGAGGGCCTGTTGAGCAGTTCTTC. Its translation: CSARGPVEQFF.

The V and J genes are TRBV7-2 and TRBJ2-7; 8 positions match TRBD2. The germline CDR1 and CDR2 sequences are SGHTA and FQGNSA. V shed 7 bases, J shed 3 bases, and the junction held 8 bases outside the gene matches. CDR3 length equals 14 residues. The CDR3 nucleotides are TGTGCCAGCACCCGACGGGGGGGGAACTACGAGCAGTACTTC. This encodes CASTRRGGNYEQYF.

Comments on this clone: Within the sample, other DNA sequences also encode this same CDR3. CDR3 nucleotide sequence: TGCGCCAGCAGCTTGAAGGGAGGACTTTCCTACGAGCAGTACTTC. Translating gives CASSLKGGLSYEQYF. The chain combines TRBV5-1 with TRBJ2-7, with D possibly TRBD2 on 6 matching bases. In germline, CDR1 is SGHRS, CDR2 YFSETQ. This CDR3 comprises 15 residues. V lost 1 base and J 1 base, leaving 12 bases between the germline ends.

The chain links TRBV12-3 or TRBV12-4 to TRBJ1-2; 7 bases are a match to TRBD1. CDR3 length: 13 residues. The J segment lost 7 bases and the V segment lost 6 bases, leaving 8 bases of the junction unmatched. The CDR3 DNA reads TGTGCCAGCAGGAGTACAGGGGTAGGTGGCTACACCTTC. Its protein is CASRSTGVGGYTF.

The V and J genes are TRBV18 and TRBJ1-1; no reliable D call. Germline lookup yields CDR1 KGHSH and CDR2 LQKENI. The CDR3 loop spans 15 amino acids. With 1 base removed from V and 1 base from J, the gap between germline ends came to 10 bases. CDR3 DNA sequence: TGTGCCAGCTCACCACTAGGCTCGGGGAACACTGAAGCTTTCTTT. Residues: CASSPLGSGNTEAFF. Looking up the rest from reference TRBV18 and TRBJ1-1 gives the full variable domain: NAGVMQNPRHLVRRRGQEARLRCSPMKGHSHVYWYRQLPEEGLKFMVYLQKENIIDESGMPKERFSAEFPKEGPSILRIQQVVRGDSAAYFCASSPLGSGNTEAFFGQGTRLTVV.

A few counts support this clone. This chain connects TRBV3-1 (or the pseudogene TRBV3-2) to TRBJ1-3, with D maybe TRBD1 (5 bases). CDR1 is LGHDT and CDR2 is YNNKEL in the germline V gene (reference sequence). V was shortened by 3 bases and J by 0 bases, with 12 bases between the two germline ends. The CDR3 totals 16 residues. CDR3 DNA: TGTGCCAGCAGCCACCGCGTAGGGGACTCTGGAAACACCATATATTTT. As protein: CASSHRVGDSGNTIYF.

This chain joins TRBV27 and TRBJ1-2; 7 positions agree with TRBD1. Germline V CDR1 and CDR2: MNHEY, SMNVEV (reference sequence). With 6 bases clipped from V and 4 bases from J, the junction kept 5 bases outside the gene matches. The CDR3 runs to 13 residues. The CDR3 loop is CASRPDRVYGYTF. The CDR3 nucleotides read TGTGCCAGCAGACCCGACAGGGTCTATGGCTACACCTTC.

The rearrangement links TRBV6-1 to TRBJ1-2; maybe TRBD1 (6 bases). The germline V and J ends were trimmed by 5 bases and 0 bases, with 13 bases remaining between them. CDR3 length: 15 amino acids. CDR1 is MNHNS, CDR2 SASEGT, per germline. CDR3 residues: CASSLRGATNYGYTF. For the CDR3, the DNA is TGTGCCAGCAGTCTTCGGGGGGCTACTAACTATGGCTACACCTTC.

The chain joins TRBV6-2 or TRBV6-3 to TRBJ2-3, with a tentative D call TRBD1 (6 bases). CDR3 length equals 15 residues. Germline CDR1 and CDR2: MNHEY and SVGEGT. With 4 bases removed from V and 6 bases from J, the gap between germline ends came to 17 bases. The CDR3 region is CASSSTGGFRDTQYF. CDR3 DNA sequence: TGTGCCAGCAGTTCGACAGGCGGGTTCAGGGATACGCAGTATTTT.

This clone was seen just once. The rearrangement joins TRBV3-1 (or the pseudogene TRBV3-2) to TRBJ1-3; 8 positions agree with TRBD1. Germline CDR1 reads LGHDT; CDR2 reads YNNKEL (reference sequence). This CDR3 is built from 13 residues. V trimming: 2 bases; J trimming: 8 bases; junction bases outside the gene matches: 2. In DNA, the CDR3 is TGTGCCAGCAGCCAACCACAGGGGGACACCATATATTTT. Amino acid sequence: CASSQPQGDTIYF.

CDR3 protein: CASSLGLNQPQHF. For the CDR3, the DNA is TGTGCCAGCAGCTTAGGACTCAATCAGCCCCAGCATTTT. V is TRBV5-6 and J is TRBJ1-5; no reliable D call. CDR1 SGHDT and CDR2 YYEEEE come from the germline V gene. The CDR3 is made up of 13 amino acids. V lost 2 bases to trimming and J lost 3 bases, with 6 bases between them.